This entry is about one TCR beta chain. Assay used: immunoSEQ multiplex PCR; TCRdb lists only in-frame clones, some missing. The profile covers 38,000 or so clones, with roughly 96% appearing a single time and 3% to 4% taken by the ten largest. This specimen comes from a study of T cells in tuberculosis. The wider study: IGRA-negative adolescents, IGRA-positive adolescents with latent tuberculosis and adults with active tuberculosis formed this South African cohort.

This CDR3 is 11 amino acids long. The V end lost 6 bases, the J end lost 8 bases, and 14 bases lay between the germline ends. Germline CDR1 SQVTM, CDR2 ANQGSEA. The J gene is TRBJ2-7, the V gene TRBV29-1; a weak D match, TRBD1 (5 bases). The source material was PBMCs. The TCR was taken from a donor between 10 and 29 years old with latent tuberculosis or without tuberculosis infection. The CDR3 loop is CSVLRVDKQYF. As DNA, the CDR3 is TGCAGCGTCCTTCGGGTGGACAAGCAGTACTTC.